The 16 T cell receptor beta chains given below trace back to one sample, sequenced in a study of OX40 agonist ivuxolimab in advanced cancers. The protocol was immunoSEQ multiplex PCR, while the TCRdb copy is restricted to in-frame clones and leaves out a portion. The table records roughly 75,000 clones, around 83% of them present only once. The sequenced sample was CD4+ or CD8+ T cells sorted from blood, obtained in a trial of the OX40 agonist ivuxolimab. The source is an adult with an advanced solid tumor such as melanoma, head and neck, liver or kidney cancer.

V is TRBV19 and J is TRBJ2-2; D is undetermined. Germline V CDR1 and CDR2: LNHDA, SQIVND (reference sequence). V was pared by 11 bases and J by 1 base, with 17 bases between. CDR3 length: 15 amino acids. CDR3 sequence: CAATTVAGNTGELFF. The CDR3 DNA sequence: TGTGCCGCCACGACGGTCGCTGGGAACACCGGGGAGCTGTTTTTT.

V is TRBV11-2 and J is TRBJ2-5; D is unresolved. The CDR3 runs to 11 residues. V was clipped by 5 bases and J by 5 bases, with 6 bases between them. CDR1 is SGHAT, CDR2 FQNNGV, per germline. The CDR3 region has the DNA TGTGCCAGCAGCCTCACGGAGACCCAGTACTTC. Its translation is CASSLTETQYF. Supplemented by reference TRBV11-2 and TRBJ2-5, the full variable domain reads EAGVAQSPRYKIIEKRQSVAFWCNPISGHATLYWYQQILGQGPKLLIQFQNNGVVDDSQLPKDRFSAERLKGVDSTLKIQPAKLEDSAVYLCASSLTETQYFGPGTRLLVL.

The chain combines TRBV5-6 with TRBJ2-5, with D tentatively TRBD2 (6 bases). There are 14 residues in the CDR3. Germline V CDR1 and CDR2: SGHDT, YYEEEE. The V and J ends lost 5 bases and 0 bases respectively, with 11 bases between them. CDR3 bases: TGTGCCAGCAGTACTTGGGACTACCAAGAGACCCAGTACTTC. It codes for CASSTWDYQETQYF.

The chain carries TRBV5-1 and TRBJ1-3; 10 nucleotides align to TRBD1. The length of the CDR3 is 15 residues. V lost 4 bases, J lost 2 bases, and 3 bases stayed unmatched. CDR1 SGHRS and CDR2 YFSETQ come from the germline V gene. CDR3 protein: CASSVGQGAGNTIYF. The CDR3 region has the DNA TGCGCCAGCAGCGTCGGACAGGGGGCTGGAAACACCATATATTTT.

CDR3 region: CASSLSTLGSSYNSPLHF. The CDR3 bases are TGTGCCAGCAGTTTATCCACCCTCGGGAGCTCCTATAATTCACCCCTCCACTTT. The rearrangement links TRBV27 to TRBJ1-6; D not resolved. The germline V gene has CDR1 MNHEY and CDR2 SMNVEV (reference sequence). The CDR3 is made up of 18 amino acids. V lost 0 bases to trimming and J lost 0 bases, with 12 bases between them.

The chain recombines TRBV4-2 with TRBJ2-7; TRBD1 is a possible D gene (6 bases). The germline gives CDR1 LGHNA, CDR2 YNFKEQ. The CDR3 length is 16 residues. Deletions cut 1 base from V and 0 bases from J, with 13 bases between. Here the CDR3 reads CASSQVGQGPSYEQYF. CDR3 in DNA: TGTGCCAGCAGCCAAGTTGGGCAGGGGCCCTCCTACGAGCAGTACTTC.

V is TRBV2 and J is TRBJ2-4; the D gene is possibly TRBD2 (5 bases). This CDR3 spans 14 amino acids. V dropped 7 bases and J dropped 2 bases, with 12 bases sitting between them. Germline lookup yields CDR1 SNHLY and CDR2 FYNNEI. CDR3 in amino acids: CASKESGPKNIQYF. Written as DNA, the CDR3 is TGTGCCAGCAAGGAGAGCGGACCCAAAAACATTCAGTACTTC.

This clone was found a few times. V and J are TRBV7-2 and TRBJ1-1, with 9 bases identical to TRBD1. CDR3 length: 14 residues. Germline assignment: CDR1 SGHTA and CDR2 FQGNSA. The V segment lost 5 bases and the J segment 8 bases; nucleotides outside the gene matches: 9. The CDR3 here is CASSTRDREIEAFF. CDR3 in DNA: TGTGCCAGCAGCACCCGGGACAGGGAAATCGAAGCTTTCTTT.

The rearrangement joins TRBV10-3 to TRBJ1-4, with TRBD1 matching over 7 bases. Germline V CDR1 and CDR2: ENHRY, SYGVKD. V dropped 6 bases and J dropped 3; count of bases not matched to a gene: 10. There are 16 residues in the CDR3. CDR3 protein: CAISKPPGQPNEKLFF. The CDR3, as DNA: TGTGCCATCAGCAAACCTCCGGGACAGCCTAATGAAAAACTGTTTTTT.

The J gene is TRBJ2-2, the V gene TRBV19; no definite D call. V lost 1 base, J lost 5 bases, and 5 bases lay in between. Germline V CDR1 and CDR2: LNHDA, SQIVND (reference sequence). This CDR3 comprises 13 residues. The CDR3 is CASSIGITGELFF. In nucleotides, the CDR3 is TGTGCCAGTAGTATAGGAATTACCGGGGAGCTGTTTTTT.

The V gene is TRBV10-3, the J gene TRBJ2-7, with no clear D. The CDR3 runs 12 residues. Germline loops: CDR1 ENHRY, CDR2 SYGVKD. Trimming shortened V by 8 bases and J by 1 base, and 9 bases separated the two germline ends. Here the CDR3 DNA reads TGTGCCATCGGGCAAGTGTCCTACGAGCAGTACTTC. It codes for CAIGQVSYEQYF.

The chain is built from TRBV25-1 and TRBJ2-1; possibly TRBD1 or TRBD2 for D (6 bases each). Trimming shortened V by 3 bases and J by 6 bases, and 15 bases separated the two germline ends. The CDR3 is 15 amino acids. Looked up from germline, CDR1 is MGHDK and CDR2 is SYGVNS. CDR3 sequence reads: CASSDAARGRNEQFF. The CDR3, as DNA: TGTGCCAGCAGTGACGCAGCTCGGGGGCGCAATGAGCAGTTCTTC.

The rearrangement uses TRBV11-2 and TRBJ2-7; a possible D gene is TRBD1 (5 bases). Germline V gene data show CDR1 as SGHAT and CDR2 as FQNNGV. CDR3 length: 14 residues. V was pared by 4 bases and J by 5 bases, with 15 bases between. CDR3 bases: TGTGCCAGCAGCTCGTATGCTCAGGGCCACGAGCAGTACTTC. As protein: CASSSYAQGHEQYF.

The CDR3 reads CASSLRQRTFF. The CDR3 DNA follows: TGCGCCAGCAGCCTAAGACAAAGGACTTTCTTT. The genes are TRBV5-1 and TRBJ1-1; D ambiguous. The V end lost 4 bases, the J end lost 12 bases, and 13 bases lay between the germline ends. The germline V gene encodes CDR1 SGHRS and CDR2 YFSETQ. CDR3 length: 11 amino acids.

The chain has TRBV7-2 and TRBJ2-3; perhaps TRBD2 as D (5 bases). This CDR3 region has 15 residues. The V gene lost 3 bases and the J gene lost 0 bases, with 10 bases spanning the gap. Per germline, CDR1 SGHTA and CDR2 FQGNSA. The CDR3 DNA is TGTGCCAGCAGCTTGAGACTAACTAGCACAGATACGCAGTATTTT. It yields the protein CASSLRLTSTDTQYF.

This clone was counted a few times. The chain links TRBV7-3 to TRBJ2-1, with 13 bases that match TRBD2. V lost 5 bases, J lost 6 bases, and 4 bases stayed unmatched. The CDR3 runs to 15 residues. The germline CDR1 and CDR2 sequences are SGHTA and FQGTGA. The CDR3: CASSQRLAGGNEQFF. The CDR3 DNA follows: TGTGCCAGCAGCCAGAGACTAGCGGGAGGCAATGAGCAGTTCTTC.